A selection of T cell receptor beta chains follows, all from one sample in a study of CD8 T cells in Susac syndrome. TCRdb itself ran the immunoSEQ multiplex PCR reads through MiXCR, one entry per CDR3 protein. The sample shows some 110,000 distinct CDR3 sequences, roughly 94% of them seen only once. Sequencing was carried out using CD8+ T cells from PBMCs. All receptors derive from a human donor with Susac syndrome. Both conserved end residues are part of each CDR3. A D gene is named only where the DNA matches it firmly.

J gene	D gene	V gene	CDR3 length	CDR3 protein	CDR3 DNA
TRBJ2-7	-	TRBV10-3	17	CAISEIARGALNNEQYF	TGTGCCATCAGTGAGATCGCCAGGGGAGCCCTGAACAACGAGCAGTACTTC
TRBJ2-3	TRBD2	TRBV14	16	CASSLSSGGAKDTQYF	TGTGCCAGCAGCCTTTCTAGCGGGGGGGCCAAAGATACGCAGTATTTT
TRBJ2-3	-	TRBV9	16	CASSARARGSADTQYF	TGTGCCAGCAGCGCCAGGGCGCGAGGGTCCGCAGATACGCAGTATTTT
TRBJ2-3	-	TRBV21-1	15	CASSSERDSTDTQYF	TGTGCCAGCAGCTCAGAAAGGGACAGTACAGATACGCAGTATTTT
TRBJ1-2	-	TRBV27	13	CASSPGGGYGYTF	TGTGCCAGCAGCCCTGGCGGGGGTTATGGCTACACCTTC
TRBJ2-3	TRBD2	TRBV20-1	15	CSARDRTSGTDTQYF	TGCAGTGCTAGAGATAGAACTAGCGGCACAGATACGCAGTATTTT
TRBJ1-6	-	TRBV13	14	CASSSTDYNSPLHF	TGTGCCAGCAGCTCGACGGACTATAATTCACCCCTCCACTTT
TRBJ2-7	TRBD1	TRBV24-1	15	CATSDPGQGRDEQYF	TGTGCCACCAGTGATCCAGGACAGGGGAGGGACGAGCAGTACTTC
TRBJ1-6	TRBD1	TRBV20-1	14	CSARGQGDYSPLHF	TGCAGTGCTAGAGGACAGGGGGACTATTCACCCCTCCACTTT
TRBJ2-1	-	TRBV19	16	CASSISWQGHYNEQFF	TGTGCCAGTAGTATAAGTTGGCAGGGACACTACAATGAGCAGTTCTTC
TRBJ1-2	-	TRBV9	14	CASSSQGVAYGYTF	TGTGCCAGCAGCTCCCAGGGAGTCGCCTATGGCTACACCTTC
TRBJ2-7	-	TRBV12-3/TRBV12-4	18	CASSQRTNGQFLSYEQYF	TGTGCCAGCAGCCAAAGAACCAACGGGCAATTTCTCTCCTACGAGCAGTACTTC
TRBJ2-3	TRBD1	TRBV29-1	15	CSVEDRQGQSDTQYF	TGCAGCGTTGAAGATAGACAGGGCCAGTCAGATACGCAGTATTTT